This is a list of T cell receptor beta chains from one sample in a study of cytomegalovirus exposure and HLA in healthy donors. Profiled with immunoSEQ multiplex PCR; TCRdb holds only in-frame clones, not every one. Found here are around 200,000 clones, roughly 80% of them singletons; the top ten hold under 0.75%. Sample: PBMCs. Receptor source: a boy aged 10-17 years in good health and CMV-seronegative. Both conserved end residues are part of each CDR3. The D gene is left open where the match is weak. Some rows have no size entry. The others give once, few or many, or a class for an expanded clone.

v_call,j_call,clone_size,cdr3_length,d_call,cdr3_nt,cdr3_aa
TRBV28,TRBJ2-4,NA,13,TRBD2,TGTGCCAGCAGGACAGCGGGAGGAAACATTCAGTACTTC,CASRTAGGNIQYF
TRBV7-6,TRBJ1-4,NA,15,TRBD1,TGTGCCAGCAGTTCAGGACAGGGCCTGAATGAAAAACTGTTTTTT,CASSSGQGLNEKLFF
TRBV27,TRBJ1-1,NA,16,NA,TGTGCCAGCAGTTACGACCCAGGGGCCATGAACACTGAAGCTTTCTTT,CASSYDPGAMNTEAFF
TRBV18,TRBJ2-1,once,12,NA,TGTGCCAGCTCACCAGGGACTGACGAGCAGTTCTTC,CASSPGTDEQFF
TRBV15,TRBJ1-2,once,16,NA,TGTGCCACCAGCAGAGATCACATAGCAGCTAACTATGGCTACACCTTC,CATSRDHIAANYGYTF
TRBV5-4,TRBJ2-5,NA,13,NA,TGTGCCTACCGAGGGAGTGAGGAAGAGACCCAGTACTTC,CAYRGSEEETQYF
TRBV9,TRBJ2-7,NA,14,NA,TGTGCCAGCAGCGGCGGACAGTACGCCTACGAGCAGTACTTC,CASSGGQYAYEQYF
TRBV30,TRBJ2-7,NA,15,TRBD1,TGTGCCTGGAGGGCCGGGACAGGGGGTGTCTACGAGCAGTACTTC,CAWRAGTGGVYEQYF
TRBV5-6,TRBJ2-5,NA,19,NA,TGTGCCAGCAGCTTGTTATCGGCAGGGCGTTCCCTGTACCAAGAGACCCAGTACTTC,CASSLLSAGRSLYQETQYF
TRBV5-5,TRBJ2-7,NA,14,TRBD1,TGTGCCAGCAGCCCCTGGGACAGCCCCTACGAGCAGTACTTC,CASSPWDSPYEQYF
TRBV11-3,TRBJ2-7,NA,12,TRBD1,TGTGCCAGCAGGGACAGGGGCTACGAGCAGTACTTC,CASRDRGYEQYF
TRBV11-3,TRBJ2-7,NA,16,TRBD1,TGTGCCAGCAGCTCCCAGAGACAGGGGGCTTTAGGCGAGCAGTACTTC,CASSSQRQGALGEQYF
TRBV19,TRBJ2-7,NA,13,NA,TGTGCCAGTAGTTTTGTGGGAGCGCGCGAGCAGTACTTC,CASSFVGAREQYF
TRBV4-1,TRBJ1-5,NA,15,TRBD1,TGCGCCAGCAGCCAAGACGGACAGGACCATCAGCCCCAGCATTTT,CASSQDGQDHQPQHF
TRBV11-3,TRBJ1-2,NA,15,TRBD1,TGTGCCAGCAGCCCCCGACGAGAGACAGGGGGGGGCTACACCTTC,CASSPRRETGGGYTF
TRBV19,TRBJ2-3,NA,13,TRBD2,TGTGCCAGTAGTCCTCCGGGACTACACAATAAGTATTTT,CASSPPGLHNKYF
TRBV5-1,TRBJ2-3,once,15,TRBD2,TGCGCCAGCAGCTTGGTAGCGGGCAGCACAGATACGCAGTATTTT,CASSLVAGSTDTQYF
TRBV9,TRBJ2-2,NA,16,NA,TGTGCCAGCAGCGTAGAAGGGGGTCCGAACACCGGGGAGCTGTTTTTT,CASSVEGGPNTGELFF
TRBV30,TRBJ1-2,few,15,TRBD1,TGTGCCTGGATCTGGCTAGTGGGACAGGGCTATGGCTACACCTTC,CAWIWLVGQGYGYTF
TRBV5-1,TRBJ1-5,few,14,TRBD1,TGCGCCAGCAGCACGGGACAGAGGAATCAGCCCCAGCATTTT,CASSTGQRNQPQHF
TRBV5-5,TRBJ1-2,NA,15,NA,TGTGCCAGCAGCCCGACAGGTTTAGCTAACTATGGCTACACCTTC,CASSPTGLANYGYTF
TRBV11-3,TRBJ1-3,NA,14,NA,TGTGCCAGCAGCCCAGCACGGGCTGGAAACACCATATATTTT,CASSPARAGNTIYF
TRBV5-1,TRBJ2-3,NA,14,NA,TGCGCCAGCAGCTTTGCGGGCAGCACAGATACGCAGTATTTT,CASSFAGSTDTQYF
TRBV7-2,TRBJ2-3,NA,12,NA,TGTGCCAGCCGGCGGACTGCAGATACGCAGTATTTT,CASRRTADTQYF
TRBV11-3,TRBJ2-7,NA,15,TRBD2,TGTGCCAGCAGCCTAGCGGGAGTATCGACTTACGAGCAGTACTTC,CASSLAGVSTYEQYF
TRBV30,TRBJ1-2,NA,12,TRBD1,TGTGCCTGGAGCTTGACAGGGTATGGCTACACCTTC,CAWSLTGYGYTF
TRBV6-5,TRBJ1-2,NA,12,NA,TGTGCCAGCAACGGGGGGATTCATGGCTACACCTTC,CASNGGIHGYTF
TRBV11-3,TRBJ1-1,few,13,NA,TGTGCCAGCAGCGCCGGGGGGAGTACTGAAGCTTTCTTT,CASSAGGSTEAFF
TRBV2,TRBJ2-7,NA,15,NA,TGTGCCAGCAGTGAATATTCGAGGCGGCACTACGAGCAGTACTTC,CASSEYSRRHYEQYF
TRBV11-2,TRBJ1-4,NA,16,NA,TGTGCCAGCAGCTCCGACAGGTGGGGCACTCATGAAAAACTGTTTTTT,CASSSDRWGTHEKLFF
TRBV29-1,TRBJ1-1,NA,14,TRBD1,TGCAGCGTTGAAGAAGACCGGACAGGCCGTGAAGCTTTCTTT,CSVEEDRTGREAFF
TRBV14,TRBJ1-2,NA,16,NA,TGTGCCAGCAGCCAAGGAATGGGACACCTAGTCTATGGCTACACCTTC,CASSQGMGHLVYGYTF
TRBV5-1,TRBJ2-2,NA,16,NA,TGCGCCAGCAGCTTGGCGGGGGACCACCGCACCGGGGAGCTGTTTTTT,CASSLAGDHRTGELFF
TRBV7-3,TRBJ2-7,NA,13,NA,TGTGCCAGCAGCTTGGTAGGGAGCAACGAGCAGTACTTC,CASSLVGSNEQYF
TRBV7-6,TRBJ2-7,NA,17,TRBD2,TGTGCCAGCAGCTTCGGACTAGCGGGAGGGAGCTCCTACGAGCAGTACTTC,CASSFGLAGGSSYEQYF
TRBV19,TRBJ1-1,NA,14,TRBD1,TGTGCCAGTAGTATGGACAGGGGTTGGGGTGAAGCTTTCTTT,CASSMDRGWGEAFF
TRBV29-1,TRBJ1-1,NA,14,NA,TGCAGCGTTGTCAAGGACAGACTATTCACTGAAGCTTTCTTT,CSVVKDRLFTEAFF
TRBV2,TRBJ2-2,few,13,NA,TGTGCCAGCTCCGGGACGAACACCGGGGAGCTGTTTTTT,CASSGTNTGELFF
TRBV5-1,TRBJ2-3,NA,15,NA,TGCGCCAGCAGCTTGTGGGGCGAGTCCACAGATACGCAGTATTTT,CASSLWGESTDTQYF
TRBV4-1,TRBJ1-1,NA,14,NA,TGCGCCAGCAGCCAAGCTCAGGGCGACACTGAAGCTTTCTTT,CASSQAQGDTEAFF
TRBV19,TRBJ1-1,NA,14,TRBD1,TGTGCCAGTAGTCCAAGACAGGGGGGCACTGAAGCTTTCTTT,CASSPRQGGTEAFF
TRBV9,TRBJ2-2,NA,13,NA,TGTGCCAGCAGCGTAGACAGCACCGGGGAGCTGTTTTTT,CASSVDSTGELFF
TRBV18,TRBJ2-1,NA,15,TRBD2,TGTGCCAGCTCATCTCTAGCGGGAGTCGGCAATGAGCAGTTCTTC,CASSSLAGVGNEQFF
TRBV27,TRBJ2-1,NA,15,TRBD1,TGTGCCAGCAGTTTAAGGGACAGCCACTACAATGAGCAGTTCTTC,CASSLRDSHYNEQFF
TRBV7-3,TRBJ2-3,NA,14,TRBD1,TGTGCCAGCAGCTTAGCGACAGGGGGGGGTACGCAGTATTTT,CASSLATGGGTQYF
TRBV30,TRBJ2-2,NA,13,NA,TGTGCCTGGAGTGTAAGCCACACCGGGGAGCTGTTTTTT,CAWSVSHTGELFF
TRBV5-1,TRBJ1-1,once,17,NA,TGCGCCAGCAGCTTGGCGGACACACAGGGCTCGAGCACTGAAGCTTTCTTT,CASSLADTQGSSTEAFF
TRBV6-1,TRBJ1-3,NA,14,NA,TGTGCCAGCGACAGTGTATTCTCTGGAAACACCATATATTTT,CASDSVFSGNTIYF
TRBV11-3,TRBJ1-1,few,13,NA,TGTGCCAGCAGCTCCGGGAGAAGACTTGAAGCTTTCTTT,CASSSGRRLEAFF
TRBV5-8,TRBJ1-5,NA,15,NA,TGTGCCAGCAGCCCATACAGGGATGGCAATCAGCCCCAGCATTTT,CASSPYRDGNQPQHF
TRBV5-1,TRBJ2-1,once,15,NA,TGCGCCAGCAGCCCCCGGCGGTGGGAGAACAATGAGCAGTTCTTC,CASSPRRWENNEQFF
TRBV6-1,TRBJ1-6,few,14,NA,TGTGCCAGCAGAGGAGGTTCCTATAATTCACCCCTCCACTTT,CASRGGSYNSPLHF
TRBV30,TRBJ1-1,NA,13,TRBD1,TGTGCCTGGACGCTGACAGGGGAGGGTTTGGCTTTCTTT,CAWTLTGEGLAFF
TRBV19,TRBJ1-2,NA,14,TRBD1,TGTGCCAGTAGTTCCCGGGGGACAGACTATGGCTACACCTTC,CASSSRGTDYGYTF
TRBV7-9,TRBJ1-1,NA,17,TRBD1,TGTGCCAGCAGCAACCGGGACAGGGGGCCTATGAACACTGAAGCTTTCTTT,CASSNRDRGPMNTEAFF